Listed below are T cell receptor beta chains from one sample, sequenced in a study of cytotoxic CD8 clonotypes in ibrutinib-treated CLL. The repertoire was sequenced with immunoSEQ multiplex PCR; TCRdb's copy has only in-frame clones and lacks some. Of 45,000 to 60,000 clones in the sample, 50% to 70% were seen once. Sequenced material: PBMCs, taken after 24 months of ibrutinib treatment. Source of these receptors: a human donor with chronic lymphocytic leukemia. Each CDR3 is given with its conserved first and last residue.

j_call v_call cdr3_aa
TRBJ1-6 TRBV11-2 CASSPPVRTYNSPLHF
TRBJ1-1 TRBV27 CASSGTGLTEAFF
TRBJ2-5 TRBV28 CASSSPGGRQETQYF
TRBJ1-2 TRBV19 CASRATGGRGYTF
TRBJ1-2 TRBV28 CASSDFFADNYGYTF
TRBJ2-3 TRBV5-1 CASSRDMGSRADTQYF
TRBJ2-3 TRBV19 CASSLVFPTGTQYF
TRBJ2-2 TRBV6-1 CASSEQGGGTGELFF
TRBJ2-6 TRBV7-9 CASRIGQMVAGANVLTF
TRBJ2-5 TRBV7-7 CASSLAPRQGGETQYF
TRBJ2-1 TRBV20-1 CSAIPRHEQFF
TRBJ2-5 TRBV5-4 CASSSRRTGQGASETQYF
TRBJ2-1 TRBV11-3 CASSLERDVEQFF
TRBJ2-1 TRBV27 CASRTGGVSVQQFF
TRBJ2-1 TRBV14 CASRGTGVSYNEQFF
TRBJ2-5 TRBV28 CASSLSGQGDETQYF
TRBJ1-4 TRBV5-1 CASRGVQGDEKLFF
TRBJ2-5 TRBV4-1 CASSQDQTDRTQYF
TRBJ1-1 TRBV7-2 CASSLDFPTVHTEAFF
TRBJ1-1 TRBV7-2 CASSLDRTSYTEAFF
TRBJ2-1 TRBV7-2 CASSLGVSLAGEQFF
TRBJ2-1 TRBV29-1 CSVEIREVYEQFF
TRBJ2-7 TRBV18 CASSLPTGAYEQYF
TRBJ2-1 TRBV29-1 CSVEKTSGSLNEQFF
TRBJ1-4 TRBV16 CASSATGTGNEKLFF
TRBJ2-1 TRBV19 CASSIGSGRGSYNEQFF